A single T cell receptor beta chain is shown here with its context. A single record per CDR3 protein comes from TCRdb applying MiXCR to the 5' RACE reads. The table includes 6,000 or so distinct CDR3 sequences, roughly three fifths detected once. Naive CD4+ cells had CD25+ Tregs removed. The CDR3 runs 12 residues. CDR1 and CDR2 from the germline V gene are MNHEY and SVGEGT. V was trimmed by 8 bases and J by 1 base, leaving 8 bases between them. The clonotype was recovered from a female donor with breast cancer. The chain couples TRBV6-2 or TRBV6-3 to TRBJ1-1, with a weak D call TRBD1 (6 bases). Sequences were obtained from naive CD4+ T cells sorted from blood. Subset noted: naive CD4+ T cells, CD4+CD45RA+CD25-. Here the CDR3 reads CASGQTNTEAFF. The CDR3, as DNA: TGTGCCAGCGGACAGACGAACACTGAAGCTTTCTTT.